The entry that follows covers one TCR beta chain sequence. Its antigen is currently not known. Base qualities are not provided; no much larger clone lies one nucleotide away. Trimming takes 2 bases off V and 7 bases off J; junction bases not matched to a gene: 4. The CDR3 holds 14 amino acids from the cysteine to the phenylalanine. Only the CDR3 portion is preserved as DNA: 42 bases, with reading frame beginning at the first base. CDR1 and CDR2 are drawn from the germline V gene: MNHEY, SVGEGT. TCRbeta CDR3 regions were amplified from genomic DNA using the immunoSEQ Assay, a bias-controlled multiplex PCR. The authors processed their data as follows. The number of nucleated cells in each sample was estimated from the amplification of reference gene primers within the assay. To quantify the absolute abundance of each unique TCRbeta CDR3 rearrangement, sequence reads were collapsed and filtered. For each sample, productive Simpson clonality was calculated as the square root of Simpson's diversity index across productive rearrangements. TCRdb took over this immuneACCESS table, retaining in-frame rearrangements with V and J assigned. Such tables are incomplete; in checked studies, under half of the missing clones stem from an unresolved V gene, and the remainder is unexplained. V, J and clone size are taken as reported in that table, and D and trimming were inferred from the DNA itself. Here the sample has roughly 150,000 clones; roughly 80% occur a single time. The ten largest clones represent around 2% of the sample.

The collaborating institutions used their own protocols to collect whole blood in K2EDTA tubes. For TCRbeta analysis, collaborators shipped samples in one of three forms: frozen whole blood, isolated PBMCs, or DNA extracted from either of those sample types. This record comes from a study of blood T cell repertoires in COVID-19 (dated by TCRdb to 2018 to 2021). For the wider study: Samples covering the acute and convalescent phases of COVID-19 were provided by collaborators in the United States, Italy and Spain. The prospective study material was composed of cDNA or gDNA derived from T cells, B-cell-depleted T cells, or PBMCs. Samples came from the ongoing ImmuneRACE study (first 160 participants) plus 1,254 subjects from 6 global collaborators. The dataset comprised deeply sampled blood TCRbeta repertoires from subjects exposed to, actively infected with, or recovered from COVID-19. A de-identified subject ID, COVID-19 status, age in years and sex were almost always included in the sample metadata. The repertoires were released in a freely available public database meant as a resource for research on the immune response to SARS-CoV-2. Where available, HLA class I and class II types were obtained from metadata supplied by the sample provider rather than from assay-based typing. Paper-wide results and their limitations: The quantity of clinical and demographic metadata differed by source and by participant and was supplied without curation.

The rearrangement combines TRBV6-2 or TRBV6-3 with TRBJ1-5; 8 junctional bases match TRBD1. This sequence was found in a woman of 80 years or more with acute or convalescent COVID-19. Sequencing was performed on peripheral blood. The sequence in DNA is TGTGCCAGCAGTTACGCGGACAGGGCCCAGCCCCAGCATTTT. It translates as CASSYADRAQPQHF.